This TCR beta chain was found in a study of shared clonotypes between healthy human individuals. CDR1 is MNHEY and CDR2 is SMNVEV in the germline V gene (reference sequence). V gave up 8 bases and J gave up 2 bases, with 16 bases separating them. CDR3 length: 14 residues. The assay was immunoSEQ multiplex PCR, and TCRdb's table has in-frame clones only and misses some. The sample records 660,000 or so clones, around 96% being singletons. Naive CD8 cells comprised CD45RO-negative, CCR7-positively selected cells, excluding terminally differentiated effector memory CD45RA+ cells. The sequence came from a woman in her twenties or thirties in good health. The sample comprised naive CD8+ T cells sorted from blood. This chain links TRBV27 with TRBJ2-7; D might be TRBD1 or TRBD2, each matching 5 bases. The CDR3 DNA sequence: TGTGCCAGCTCCTATTCTCGAGGGGCCTACGAGCAGTACTTC. It translates to CASSYSRGAYEQYF.